The rows below give T cell receptor beta chains drawn from one sample of a study of shared clonotypes between healthy human individuals. Some clones are missing from TCRdb's copy, which holds only in-frame ones; the method was immunoSEQ multiplex PCR. There are under 2.5 million clones in the sample; about 90% occur only once, and about 0.36% lies in the top ten. Sequenced input: naive CD4+ T cells from PBMCs. These receptors all come from a man aged 18 to 30 in good health. Some clones in this sample may be carry-over from other donors' samples. Each CDR3 is given with its conserved first and last residue. D genes are given only for firm matches.

V	length	D	J	CDR3	DNA
TRBV18	14	-	TRBJ1-4	CASSPQGMYEKLFF	TGTGCCAGCTCACCACAGGGGATGTATGAAAAACTGTTTTTT
TRBV11-2	15	-	TRBJ2-1	CASSLGLTSLYEQFF	TGTGCCAGCAGCTTAGGCCTGACTAGTTTGTATGAGCAGTTCTTC
TRBV4-2	15	-	TRBJ2-7	CASSQVTQGISEQYF	TGTGCCAGCAGCCAAGTAACCCAGGGGATAAGCGAGCAGTACTTC
TRBV5-1	14	-	TRBJ1-4	CASSLRGEGEKLFF	TGCGCCAGCAGCTTGCGAGGGGAGGGTGAAAAACTGTTTTTT
TRBV28	15	-	TRBJ2-7	CASRAGPTHIYEQYF	TGTGCCAGCAGAGCGGGTCCAACGCATATCTACGAGCAGTACTTC
TRBV30	11	-	TRBJ2-2	CAWKDTGELFF	TGTGCCTGGAAGGACACCGGGGAGCTGTTTTTT
TRBV7-3	15	-	TRBJ2-1	CASSLRILGSNEQFF	TGTGCCAGCAGCTTACGGATCTTAGGTTCCAATGAGCAGTTCTTC
TRBV10-2	14	-	TRBJ2-1	CASSGSRSYNEQFF	TGCGCCAGCAGCGGCTCCAGGTCCTACAATGAGCAGTTCTTC
TRBV30	14	TRBD1	TRBJ1-3	CAWSGGGGGNTIYF	TGTGCCTGGAGTGGAGGGGGCGGTGGAAACACCATATATTTT
TRBV29-1	14	-	TRBJ2-3	CSVEETASTDTQYF	TGCAGCGTTGAAGAGACAGCTAGCACAGATACGCAGTATTTT
TRBV5-4	17	TRBD2	TRBJ2-5	CASSLATRLAGEETQYF	TGTGCCAGCAGCTTGGCCACTAGGCTAGCGGGAGAAGAGACCCAGTACTTC
TRBV4-1	16	TRBD1	TRBJ2-7	CASSQTSGTGKGEQYF	TGCGCCAGCAGCCAAACGTCCGGGACAGGGAAAGGCGAGCAGTACTTC
TRBV5-1	15	TRBD1	TRBJ1-4	CASSEQGAINEKLFF	TGCGCCAGCAGCGAACAGGGGGCGATTAATGAAAAACTGTTTTTT
TRBV6-5	14	-	TRBJ1-1	CASSYSQRNTEAFF	TGTGCCAGCAGTTACTCTCAGAGGAACACTGAAGCTTTCTTT
TRBV19	17	-	TRBJ1-5	CASSIGAMSVSNQPQHF	TGTGCCAGTAGTATAGGGGCTATGTCAGTTAGCAATCAGCCCCAGCATTTT
TRBV15	15	TRBD1	TRBJ2-3	CATSRDTGGMDTQYF	TGTGCCACCAGCAGAGACACAGGGGGCATGGATACGCAGTATTTT
TRBV2	11	-	TRBJ2-7	CASELGDEQYF	TGTGCCAGTGAGCTCGGGGACGAGCAGTACTTC
TRBV5-1	14	TRBD1	TRBJ2-1	CASSLEGQDNEQFF	TGCGCCAGCAGCTTGGAGGGACAGGACAATGAGCAGTTCTTC
TRBV9	14	-	TRBJ1-4	CASSGRGGGEKLFF	TGTGCCAGCAGCGGCAGGGGAGGGGGTGAAAAACTGTTTTTT
TRBV2	15	-	TRBJ1-1	CASYPTGGRGTEAFF	TGTGCCAGCTATCCGACAGGCGGTCGAGGAACTGAAGCTTTCTTT
TRBV5-1	15	TRBD2	TRBJ2-1	CASSRTSGSVYEQFF	TGCGCCAGCAGCCGTACTAGCGGGAGCGTCTATGAGCAGTTCTTC
TRBV6-5	15	-	TRBJ1-1	CASNKRQGLNTEAFF	TGTGCCAGCAACAAACGGCAGGGCTTGAACACTGAAGCTTTCTTT
TRBV27	15	TRBD2	TRBJ2-5	CASSFGGRARETQYF	TGTGCCAGCAGTTTTGGAGGGAGGGCCCGAGAGACCCAGTACTTC
TRBV27	14	TRBD1	TRBJ1-1	CASSLRGQETEAFF	TGTGCCAGCAGTTTGAGGGGGCAGGAAACTGAAGCTTTCTTT
TRBV10-3	14	-	TRBJ2-1	CAIRTGTSPSEQFF	TGTGCCATCAGAACCGGGACAAGTCCATCTGAGCAGTTCTTC
TRBV9	15	-	TRBJ2-3	CASSVRGRVTDTQYF	TGTGCCAGCAGCGTCAGGGGGAGGGTTACAGATACGCAGTATTTT
TRBV28	14	-	TRBJ2-6	CASSSGGGANVLTF	TGTGCCAGCAGTAGCGGCGGTGGGGCCAACGTCCTGACTTTC